This T cell receptor (beta chain) is from a study of T cell responses to AZD1222 COVID-19 vaccine. V was pared by 3 bases and J by 3 bases, with 11 bases between. From germline, CDR1 is LGHNA and CDR2 YSLEER. There are 14 residues in the CDR3. Only in-frame clones appear in the TCRdb table, and some are missing; sequencing was by immunoSEQ multiplex PCR. The repertoire holds about 120,000 clones, with 92% as singletons. This clone occurred once. The TCR was taken from an adult in good health. The V call is TRBV4-3, the J call TRBJ1-2; D gene unclear. The sequencing here drew on peripheral blood, taken on day 0 of AZD1222 vaccination. The CDR3 loop reads CASSHSKPHYGYTF. The CDR3 region has the DNA TGCGCCAGCAGCCACTCTAAGCCCCACTATGGCTACACCTTC.